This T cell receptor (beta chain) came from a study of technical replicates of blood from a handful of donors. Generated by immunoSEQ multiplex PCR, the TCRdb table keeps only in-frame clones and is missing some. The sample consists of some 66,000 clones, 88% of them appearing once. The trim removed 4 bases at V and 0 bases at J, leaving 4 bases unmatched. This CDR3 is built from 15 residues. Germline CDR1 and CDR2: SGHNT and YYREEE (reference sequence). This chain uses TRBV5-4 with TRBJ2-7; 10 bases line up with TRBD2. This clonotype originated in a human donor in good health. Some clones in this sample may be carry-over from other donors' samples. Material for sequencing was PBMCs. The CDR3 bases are TGTGCCAGCAGCCCTAGCGGGAGTTCCTCCTACGAGCAGTACTTC. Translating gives CASSPSGSSSYEQYF.